The table lists the clone carrying this T cell receptor beta chain with a few counts. Antigen: not known. The entry originates in a study of graft-versus-host responses after intestinal transplantation. The wider study: All recipients got anti-thymocyte globulin induction, then tacrolimus and steroids for approximately 3 years.

Trimming took 5 bases from V and 5 from J; bases not matched to a gene: 11. Germline CDR1 MNHEY, CDR2 SMNVEV (reference sequence). This CDR3 is 16 amino acids long. Study results and limitations: Declining HvG levels early post-transplant were linked to peak circulating GvH clone levels. GvH clones detected in recipient marrow included some appearing first in ileum or blood.

Profiled with immunoSEQ multiplex PCR; TCRdb holds only in-frame clones, not every one. This sample has some 55,000 clones, with about 90% found just once. The V call is TRBV27, the J call TRBJ1-2, with 10 bases lining up with TRBD1. This TCR derives from a human patient who received an intestinal transplant, so some T cells may come from the graft donor. The sample here was PBMCs, taken around 95 weeks after intestinal transplant. CDR3 bases: TGTGCCAGCAGTCCCGAACCGGGACAGGGGCGGTATGGCTACACCTTC. Its protein product is CASSPEPGQGRYGYTF.